The 32 T cell receptor beta chains below all came from one sample that was sequenced in a study of blood T cell repertoires in COVID-19. Clones were read by immunoSEQ multiplex PCR, and TCRdb kept only the in-frame ones, dropping some. Among 250,000 to 300,000 clones listed, approximately 79% were seen once. The material sequenced was PBMCs or T cells enriched from blood (not recorded which). All receptors derive from a man aged 25 to 40 with acute COVID-19.

This clone was recorded only once. The CDR3 region has the DNA TGTGCCAGTACCGACCGGGGGGGTCATGGCAATCAGCCCCAGCATTTT. Translating it yields CASTDRGGHGNQPQHF. This chain uses TRBV19 with TRBJ1-5; D perhaps matches TRBD1 (5 bases). V shed 7 bases and J shed 2 bases, with 18 bases lying between them. CDR3 length equals 16 residues. From germline, CDR1 is LNHDA and CDR2 SQIVND (reference sequence).

This chain joins TRBV24-1 and TRBJ2-3; 7 nucleotides align to TRBD1. V shed 11 bases, J shed 2 bases, and the junction held 9 bases outside the gene matches. The germline V gene has CDR1 KGHDR and CDR2 SFDVKD. The CDR3 has 14 amino acids. CDR3 protein: CASSRDRFTDTQYF. The CDR3 coding sequence is TGTGCCAGCTCCCGGGACAGATTCACAGATACGCAGTATTTT.

The chain couples TRBV18 to TRBJ1-2; unclear D gene. The ends were cut back, 1 base at V and 13 bases at J, with 13 bases in the middle. CDR1 and CDR2 from the germline V gene are KGHSH and LQKENI. The CDR3 spans 12 residues. CDR3 DNA: TGTGCCAGCTCACCACGGGAGTCAGGTTGCACCTTC. Translating it yields CASSPRESGCTF. The whole variable domain, remainder taken from reference TRBV18 and TRBJ1-2, is NAGVMQNPRHLVRRRGQEARLRCSPMKGHSHVYWYRQLPEEGLKFMVYLQKENIIDESGMPKERFSAEFPKEGPSILRIQQVVRGDSAAYFCASSPRESGCTFGSGTRLTVV.

The genes are TRBV7-2 and TRBJ1-1; D is perhaps TRBD1 (5 bases). CDR3 length: 14 amino acids. Germline V CDR1 and CDR2: SGHTA, FQGNSA. Trimming took 3 bases from V and 5 from J, leaving 13 bases between them. Written as DNA, the CDR3 is TGTGCCAGCAGCTTGGGGGACTTTGGGACTGAAGCTTTCTTT. This encodes CASSLGDFGTEAFF.

Worth noting for this clone: One end of the junction varies from germline; a read error may be responsible. In DNA form, the CDR3 reads TGTGCCAGCAGCTTCTCCCACAATGAGCAGTTCTTC. Translated: CASSFSHNEQFF. The J gene is TRBJ2-1, the V gene TRBV7-3; no clear D. The length of the CDR3 is 12 residues. CDR1 is SGHTA and CDR2 is FQGTGA in the germline V gene.

The V call is TRBV14, the J call TRBJ2-1; 9 nucleotides align to TRBD1. CDR3 length: 16 amino acids. After removal of 2 bases from V and 6 bases from J, the junction contained 8 bases not matched to a gene. CDR1 is SGHDN, CDR2 FVKESK, per germline. The CDR3 is CASSQPRGQGFNEQFF. The DNA of the CDR3 is TGTGCCAGCAGCCAACCCCGGGGACAGGGATTCAATGAGCAGTTCTTC.

This clone was picked up one time. The CDR3 DNA sequence: TGTGCCAGCAGCCAAGGAGACAGGGAAGCTAACTATGGCTACACCTTC. Encoded protein: CASSQGDREANYGYTF. The V gene is TRBV4-2, the J gene TRBJ1-2; TRBD1 aligns across 7 bases. The junction had 5 bases not matched to a gene; V was cut back by 1 base and J by 0 bases. The length of the CDR3 is 16 residues. The germline gives CDR1 LGHNA, CDR2 YNFKEQ.

The rearrangement uses TRBV14 and TRBJ2-1; D possibly corresponds to TRBD1 (5 bases). There are 15 residues in the CDR3. Trimming cost V 3 bases and J 4 bases, with 13 bases left between them. The germline V gene has CDR1 SGHDN and CDR2 FVKESK. CDR3 in amino acids: CASSHKGISYNEQFF. The CDR3 coding sequence is TGTGCCAGCAGCCATAAGGGGATTTCATACAATGAGCAGTTCTTC. Looking up the rest from reference TRBV14 and TRBJ2-1 gives the full variable domain: EAGVTQFPSHSVIEKGQTVTLRCDPISGHDNLYWYRRVMGKEIKFLLHFVKESKQDESGMPNNRFLAERTGGTYSTLKVQPAELEDSGVYFCASSHKGISYNEQFFGPGTRLTVL.

Here the CDR3 DNA reads TGTGCCAGTAGTATCGGTCTAGCGGGAGTTCCGTTGGCCCAGTACTTC. It specifies CASSIGLAGVPLAQYF. V is TRBV19 and J is TRBJ2-5; 10 bases align to TRBD2. J gave up 9 bases and V 3 bases, and 13 bases lay outside the gene matches. Germline V gives CDR1 LNHDA, CDR2 SQIVND (reference sequence). The CDR3 loop spans 16 amino acids.

The chain carries TRBV29-1 and TRBJ1-2; D might be TRBD1 (5 bases). The CDR3 is 14 residues long. V was cut by 1 base and J by 8 bases, with 17 bases left in between. CDR1 and CDR2 from the germline V gene are SQVTM and ANQGSEA. CDR3 loop: CSVEVHGTAGGYTF. DNA of the CDR3: TGCAGCGTTGAAGTCCACGGGACTGCGGGCGGCTACACCTTC.

CDR3 residues: CASTTPRRGISNSGANVLTF. CDR3 nucleotide sequence: TGTGCCAGTACCACCCCTCGCCGCGGAATTAGTAACTCTGGGGCCAACGTCCTGACTTTC. V gene TRBV19 combines with J gene TRBJ2-6; D unclear. With 7 bases removed from V and 0 bases from J, the gap between germline ends came to 25 bases. This CDR3 is built from 20 residues. From germline, CDR1 is LNHDA and CDR2 SQIVND (reference sequence). The full variable domain, with the rest looked up from reference TRBV19 and TRBJ2-6, is DGGITQSPKYLFRKEGQNVTLSCEQNLNHDAMYWYRQDPGQGLRLIYYSQIVNDFQKGDIAEGYSVSREKKESFPLTVTSAQKNPTAFYLCASTTPRRGISNSGANVLTFGAGSRLTVL.

The CDR3 reads CASSAIGGNTEAFF. CDR3 nucleotide sequence: TGCGCCAGCAGCGCTATCGGGGGAAACACTGAAGCTTTCTTT. This rearrangement joins TRBV5-1 to TRBJ1-1, with a tentative D call TRBD1 (5 bases). Germline V gene data show CDR1 as SGHRS and CDR2 as YFSETQ. The CDR3 has 14 residues. V lost 4 bases and J lost 2, with 12 bases in between.

J is TRBJ2-5 and V is TRBV18; tentative D call: TRBD1 (6 bases). V was shortened by 3 bases and J by 5 bases, with 10 bases between the two germline ends. This CDR3 is built from 13 residues. In germline, CDR1 is KGHSH, CDR2 LQKENI. In nucleotides, the CDR3 is TGTGCCAGCTCACCCGGGACACGTGAGACCCAGTACTTC. It yields the protein CASSPGTRETQYF.

The gene calls are TRBV14 and TRBJ1-1; tentatively, D is TRBD1 (6 bases). Looked up from germline, CDR1 is SGHDN and CDR2 is FVKESK. The CDR3 covers 13 residues. V was cut by 4 bases and J by 4 bases, with 10 bases left in between. The CDR3 reads CASSRGGATEAFF. CDR3 coding DNA: TGTGCCAGCAGCCGTGGGGGGGCCACTGAAGCTTTCTTT.

The V and J genes are TRBV7-2 and TRBJ2-3; D remains unclear. The germline CDR1 and CDR2 sequences are SGHTA and FQGNSA. Trimming took off 4 bases at V and 1 base at J, with 9 bases between the two ends. This CDR3 spans 14 amino acids. The CDR3 DNA is TGTGCCAGCAGCTACCGACTCCGCACAGATACGCAGTATTTT. Translation gives CASSYRLRTDTQYF.

V is TRBV7-2 and J is TRBJ2-1; D possibly corresponds to TRBD2 (6 bases). V lost 2 bases and J 8 bases, leaving 10 bases between the germline ends. Germline-derived CDR1 and CDR2 are SGHTA and FQGNSA. The CDR3 spans 13 residues. The CDR3 bases are TGTGCCAGCAGCTTAAGCCCGGGGGATGAGCAGTTCTTC. Translation gives CASSLSPGDEQFF.

J is TRBJ2-5 and V is TRBV2; 7 bases line up with TRBD1. The germline gives CDR1 SNHLY, CDR2 FYNNEI. Losses at the gene ends were 6 bases for V and 1 base for J; bases not matched to a gene: 11. The CDR3 consists of 16 residues. CDR3 in amino acids: CASSALQGPIQETQYF. The CDR3 nucleotides are TGTGCCAGCAGCGCATTACAGGGGCCGATCCAAGAGACCCAGTACTTC.

The rearrangement uses TRBV6-5 and TRBJ1-6; D not certain. The CDR3 extends over 13 amino acids. The V gene's germline CDR1 is MNHEY and CDR2 SVGAGI. Between the trimmed V and J ends, which lost 3 bases and 10 bases, there was a span of 10 bases. CDR3 protein: CASSYSGESPLHF. CDR3 nucleotides: TGTGCCAGCAGTTATTCTGGGGAGTCACCCCTCCACTTT.

This clone was counted once. CDR3 sequence: CARSLDRPIRGVVNTEAFF. CDR3 nucleotides: TGTGCCAGAAGCTTAGATAGGCCGATCAGGGGAGTAGTGAACACTGAAGCTTTCTTT. The rearrangement links TRBV7-5 to TRBJ1-1; no check of the table's D call, TRBD1, against the DNA was made. TRBV7-5 is termed a pseudogene. This CDR3 is built from 19 residues.

DNA for the CDR3: TGTGCCAGCGCACAGCCAGCAGGGGCCCCCTACGAGCAGTACGTC. Amino acids: CASAQPAGAPYEQYV. J is TRBJ2-7 and V is TRBV6-5, with TRBD1 as a possible D gene (6 bases). This CDR3 has 15 amino acids. Germline-derived CDR1 and CDR2 are MNHEY and SVGAGI. Trimming left V 8 bases short and J 2 bases short, with 19 bases between.

This chain connects TRBV29-1 to TRBJ2-5, with 12 bases matching TRBD2. The trim removed 0 bases at V and 7 bases at J, leaving 9 bases unmatched. This CDR3 region has 16 residues. Per the germline V gene, CDR1 is SQVTM and CDR2 is ANQGSEA. The CDR3 DNA is TGCAGCGTTGAAGATCTCGCTAGCGGGGGGGCCTTGACCCAGTACTTC. This sequence encodes CSVEDLASGGALTQYF. The full variable domain, rest sourced from reference TRBV29-1 and TRBJ2-5, is SAVISQKPSRDICQRGTSLTIQCQVDSQVTMMFWYRQQPGQSLTLIATANQGSEATYESGFVIDKFPISRPNLTFSTLTVSNMSPEDSSIYLCSVEDLASGGALTQYFGPGTRLLVL.

This sequence joins TRBV6-5 and TRBJ1-4; D ambiguous. The CDR3 runs 12 residues. Trimming pared 5 bases from V and 10 bases from J, leaving 11 bases between. Germline V gives CDR1 MNHEY, CDR2 SVGAGI. The CDR3 sequence: CASSPEVGKLFF. The CDR3 DNA reads TGTGCCAGCAGTCCTGAGGTTGGAAAACTGTTTTTT.

The chain couples TRBV19 to TRBJ2-3; tentative D call: TRBD1 (6 bases). CDR1 is LNHDA and CDR2 is SQIVND in the germline V gene (reference sequence). The CDR3 contains 14 residues. The V end lost 1 base, the J end lost 2 bases, and 7 bases lay between the germline ends. The DNA of the CDR3 is TGTGCCAGTAGTATAGGGACAGCCACAGATACGCAGTATTTT. Translating gives CASSIGTATDTQYF.

The chain has TRBV27 and TRBJ1-3; maybe TRBD1 (5 bases). Germline lookup yields CDR1 MNHEY and CDR2 SMNVEV (reference sequence). The CDR3 is 16 residues long. V lost 4 bases to trimming and J lost 8 bases, with 21 bases between them. This CDR3 is CASSSIRPGRGDTIYF. The CDR3 DNA reads as TGTGCCAGCAGTTCTATCCGGCCGGGGAGGGGAGACACCATATATTTT.

The V call is TRBV4-3, the J call TRBJ2-2; D remains ambiguous. The CDR3 is 13 amino acids. Germline assignment: CDR1 LGHNA and CDR2 YSLEER. Deletions cut 4 bases from V and 8 bases from J, with 11 bases between. The CDR3 loop reads CASSLPSEGELFF. CDR3 nucleotides: TGCGCCAGCAGCCTACCGTCCGAGGGGGAGCTGTTTTTT.

The CDR3 DNA reads as TGTGCCAGCAGGCCCTCCTTGGACAGCCGGACTGAAGCTTTCTTT. This gives the protein CASRPSLDSRTEAFF. The chain has TRBV5-4 and TRBJ1-1; possibly TRBD1 for D (6 bases). The V and J ends lost 5 bases and 5 bases respectively, with 19 bases between them. Germline CDR1 SGHNT, CDR2 YYREEE (reference sequence). The CDR3 extends over 15 amino acids.

Note on this clone: This sample also contains other DNA sequences that code for the same CDR3. The gene calls are TRBV15 and TRBJ1-5; TRBD1 matches 7 bases. The CDR3 is 15 amino acids. V dropped 1 base and J dropped 7; count of bases not matched to a gene: 7. CDR1 and CDR2 from the germline V gene are LNHNV and YYDKDF (reference sequence). The CDR3: CATSRGGQDGQPQHF. CDR3 coding DNA: TGTGCCACCAGCAGAGGTGGACAGGACGGGCAGCCCCAGCATTTT. Together with reference TRBV15 and TRBJ1-5, the CDR3 gives the full variable domain: DAMVIQNPRYQVTQFGKPVTLSCSQTLNHNVMYWYQQKSSQAPKLLFHYYDKDFNNEADTPDNFQSRRPNTSFCFLDIRSPGLGDTAMYLCATSRGGQDGQPQHFGDGTRLSIL.

This sequence joins TRBV18 and TRBJ1-4; TRBD1 is a possible D gene (5 bases). V was clipped by 1 base and J by 8 bases, with 14 bases between them. The germline V gene encodes CDR1 KGHSH and CDR2 LQKENI. CDR3 length: 15 amino acids. In DNA form, the CDR3 reads TGTGCCAGCTCACCACAGGTCAGGGTTGGCGAAAAACTGTTTTTT. Residues: CASSPQVRVGEKLFF.

The chain is built from TRBV13 and TRBJ1-1, with D tentatively TRBD1 (6 bases). V was shortened by 4 bases and J by 9 bases, with 24 bases between the two germline ends. The length of the CDR3 is 16 residues. In germline, CDR1 is PRHDT, CDR2 FYEKMQ (reference sequence). The CDR3 DNA reads as TGTGCCAGCAGCTGGGCCGGGGCGGGGGCGAATTCTAAAGCTTTCTTT. This encodes CASSWAGAGANSKAFF.

The chain is built from TRBV6-1 and TRBJ2-1; TRBD2 is a possible D gene (5 bases). The CDR3 extends over 16 amino acids. V lost 0 bases, J lost 3 bases, and 12 bases lay in between. Germline CDR1 MNHNS, CDR2 SASEGT. The CDR3 coding sequence is TGTGCCAGCAGTGAAGCGCGAGGGTTGCTCTACAATGAGCAGTTCTTC. It specifies CASSEARGLLYNEQFF.

The V call is TRBV29-1, the J call TRBJ2-7, with D possibly being TRBD1 (6 bases). Trimming cost V 7 bases and J 3 bases, with 13 bases left between them. Germline V gene lookup returns CDR1 SQVTM and CDR2 ANQGSEA. The CDR3 extends over 12 amino acids. This chain's CDR3 is CSAQGRDYEQYV. CDR3 coding DNA: TGCAGCGCTCAGGGGAGAGACTACGAGCAGTACGTC.

The chain links TRBV6-2 or TRBV6-3 to TRBJ1-2; possibly TRBD1 for D (6 bases). Deletions cut 6 bases from V and 8 bases from J, with 19 bases between. Germline V lookup: CDR1 MNHEY, CDR2 SVGEGT. This CDR3 spans 14 amino acids. CDR3 protein: CASSPGHPKGGYTF. As DNA, the CDR3 is TGTGCCAGCAGCCCGGGACACCCAAAGGGGGGCTACACCTTC.